This T cell receptor (beta chain) was documented in a study of CD8 T cells in ankylosing spondylitis. Study-wide results and caveats: What seemed typical of ankylosing spondylitis blood was a TCR beta motif built from fewer than ten highly homologous variants. Earlier authors reported some of these motif variants in reactive arthritis synovial fluid and blood. The authors reported significant enrichment of disease-linked clones in matched ankylosing spondylitis synovial fluid. Clones linked to disease, bearing a CD8+ phenotype, were relatively rare in peripheral blood.

V was clipped by 4 bases and J by 0 bases, with 15 bases between them. Germline V gene data show CDR1 as SEHNR and CDR2 as FQNEAQ (reference sequence). The CDR3 is made up of 16 amino acids. TCRdb analysed the 5' RACE reads with MiXCR anew, one entry per CDR3 protein. The sample consists of 240,000 or so distinct CDR3 sequences, roughly a tenth of them appearing once. Comments on this clonotype: The antigen is undetermined.

The TCR was taken from a male donor with ankylosing spondylitis or in good health (not recorded which). The chain links TRBV7-9 to TRBJ1-2; D not resolved. Input material: blood, either unsorted or a sorted T cell fraction (not recorded which). CDR3 loop: CASSYYSTEANYGYTF. The CDR3 coding sequence is TGTGCCAGCAGCTATTATTCGACGGAGGCTAACTATGGCTACACCTTC.